The TCR beta chain under discussion was sequenced for a study of T cells in Graves' hyperthyroidism and ophthalmopathy. Overall study findings and caveats: Within blood appeared most thyroid clonotypes that had expanded above 0.001.

This clonotype was picked up a small number of times. What it recognizes is unknown. Amplified regions were TCR beta CDR3 sequences from RNA transcripts. The primer set for the first-round RT-PCR of the TCR CDR3 was HTBI. A single record per CDR3 protein comes from TCRdb applying MiXCR to the multiplex PCR reads. The profile covers approximately 530,000 distinct CDR3 sequences, with approximately 16% appearing a single time and approximately 18% taken by the ten largest. Trimming removed 0 bases from V and 6 bases from J, with 8 bases in between. CDR3 length: 13 amino acids. Germline loops: CDR1 LGHNA, CDR2 YNFKEQ. The authors obtained PBMCs from roughly 10 ml of fresh peripheral blood.

The sequence was collected from a woman in her late teens or twenties with Graves' hyperthyroidism. The gene calls are TRBV4-2 and TRBJ1-1; unclear D gene. Sequencing was performed on blood. CDR3: CASSQDRTAEAFF. CDR3 DNA sequence: TGTGCCAGCAGCCAAGATCGTACAGCTGAAGCTTTCTTT.